This T cell receptor beta chain was captured by sequencing in a study of T cells in tuberculosis. Study-wide context: A South African cohort included IGRA-negative adolescents, latently infected IGRA-positive adolescents and adults with active tuberculosis. Blood was taken before or within 7 days of anti-tuberculosis therapy. Study-wide results and caveats: Smaller alpha distances in active tuberculosis partly reflected shorter CDR3-alpha lengths.

Clones were sequenced by immunoSEQ multiplex PCR, and TCRdb holds only the in-frame ones, with some missing. The sample lists around 33,000 clones, more than 85% seen once, with about an eighth in the top ten. To note about this clone: Its specificity is not known.

Time point here: new active TB diagnosis, blood taken before or within 7 days of starting treatment. The ends were cut back, 2 bases at V and 4 bases at J, with 17 bases in the middle. This CDR3 contains 16 residues. Germline V gene sequence: CDR1 MNHEY, CDR2 SVGAGI. The chain combines TRBV6-5 with TRBJ2-5; TRBD1 might be the D (5 bases). The source material was PBMCs, sampled at tuberculosis diagnosis. This clonotype originated in an adult with tuberculosis. The DNA for the CDR3 is TGTGCCAGCAGTTACCTTGACGGCCCAAGGGGAGAGACCCAGTACTTC. It is translated as CASSYLDGPRGETQYF.